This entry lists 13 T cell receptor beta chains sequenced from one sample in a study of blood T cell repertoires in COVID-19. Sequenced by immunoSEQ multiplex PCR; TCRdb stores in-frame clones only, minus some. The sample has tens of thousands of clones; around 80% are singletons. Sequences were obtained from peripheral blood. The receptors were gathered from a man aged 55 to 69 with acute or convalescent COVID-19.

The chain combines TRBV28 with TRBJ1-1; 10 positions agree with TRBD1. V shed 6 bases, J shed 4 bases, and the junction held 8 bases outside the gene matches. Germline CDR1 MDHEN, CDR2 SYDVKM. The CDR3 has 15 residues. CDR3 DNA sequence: TGTGCCAGCAGCCGACCTAGGACAGGGGGCACTGAAGCTTTCTTT. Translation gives CASSRPRTGGTEAFF.

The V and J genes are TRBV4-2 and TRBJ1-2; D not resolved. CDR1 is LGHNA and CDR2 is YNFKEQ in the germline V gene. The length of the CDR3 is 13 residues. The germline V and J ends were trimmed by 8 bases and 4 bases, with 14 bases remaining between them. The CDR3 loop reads CASASGRPYGYTF. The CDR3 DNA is TGTGCCAGCGCCTCCGGCAGGCCCTATGGCTACACCTTC.

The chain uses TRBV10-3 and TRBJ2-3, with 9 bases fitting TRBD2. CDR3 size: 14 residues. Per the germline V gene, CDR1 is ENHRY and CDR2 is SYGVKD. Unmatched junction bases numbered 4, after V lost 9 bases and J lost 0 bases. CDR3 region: CAIKTSGSTDTQYF. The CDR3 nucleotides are TGTGCCATAAAGACTAGCGGTAGCACAGATACGCAGTATTTT.

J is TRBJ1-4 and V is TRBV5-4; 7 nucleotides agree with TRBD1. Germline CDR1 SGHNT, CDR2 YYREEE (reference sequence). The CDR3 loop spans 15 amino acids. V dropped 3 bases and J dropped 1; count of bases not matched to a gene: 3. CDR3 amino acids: CASSWNRGTNEKLFF. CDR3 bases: TGTGCCAGCAGCTGGAACAGGGGAACTAATGAAAAACTGTTTTTT.

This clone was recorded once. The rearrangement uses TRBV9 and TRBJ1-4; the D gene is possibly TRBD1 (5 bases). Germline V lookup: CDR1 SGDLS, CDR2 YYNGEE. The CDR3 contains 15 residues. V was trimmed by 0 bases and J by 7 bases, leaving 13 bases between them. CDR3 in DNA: TGTGCCAGCAGCGTAGCAGCGGGACGGGGTGAAAAACTGTTTTTT. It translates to CASSVAAGRGEKLFF. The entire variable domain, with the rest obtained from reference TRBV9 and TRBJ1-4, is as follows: DSGVTQTPKHLITATGQRVTLRCSPRSGDLSVYWYQQSLDQGLQFLIQYYNGEERAKGNILERFSAQQFPDLHSELNLSSLELGDSALYFCASSVAAGRGEKLFFGSGTQLSVL.

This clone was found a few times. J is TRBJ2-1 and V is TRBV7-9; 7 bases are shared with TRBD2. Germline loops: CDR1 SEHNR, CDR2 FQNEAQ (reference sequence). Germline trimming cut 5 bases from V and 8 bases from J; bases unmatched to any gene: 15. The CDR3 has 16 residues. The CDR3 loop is CASSPRGAGVNDEQFF. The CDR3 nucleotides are TGTGCCAGCAGCCCGCGCGGTGCGGGGGTTAACGATGAGCAGTTCTTC.

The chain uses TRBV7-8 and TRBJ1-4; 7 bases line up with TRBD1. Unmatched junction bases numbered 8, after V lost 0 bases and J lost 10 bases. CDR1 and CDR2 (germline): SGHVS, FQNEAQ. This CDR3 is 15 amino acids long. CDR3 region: CASSLASAYRGKLFF. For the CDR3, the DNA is TGTGCCAGCAGCTTAGCTTCGGCTTACAGGGGAAAACTGTTTTTT.

As DNA, the CDR3 is TGTGCCAGCAGTTCGGGACCGGGACAGGGAAACATTCAGTACTTC. Translating gives CASSSGPGQGNIQYF. The chain carries TRBV6-6 and TRBJ2-4; TRBD1 aligns across 9 bases. CDR3 length equals 15 residues. J gave up 6 bases and V 4 bases, and 7 bases lay outside the gene matches. The germline V gene has CDR1 MNHNY and CDR2 SVGAGI (reference sequence).

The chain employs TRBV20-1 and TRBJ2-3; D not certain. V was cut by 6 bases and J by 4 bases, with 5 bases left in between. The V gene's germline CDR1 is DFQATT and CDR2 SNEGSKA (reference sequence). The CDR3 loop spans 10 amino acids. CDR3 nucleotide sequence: TGCAGTGCCAAATCAGATACGCAGTATTTT. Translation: CSAKSDTQYF.

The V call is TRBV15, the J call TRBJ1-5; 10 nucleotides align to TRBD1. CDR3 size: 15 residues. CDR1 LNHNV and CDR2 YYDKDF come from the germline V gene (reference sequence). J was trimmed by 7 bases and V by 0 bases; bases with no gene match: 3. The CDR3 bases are TGTGCCACCAGCAGAGAGGGACAGGGGTGGCAGCCCCAGCATTTT. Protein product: CATSREGQGWQPQHF.

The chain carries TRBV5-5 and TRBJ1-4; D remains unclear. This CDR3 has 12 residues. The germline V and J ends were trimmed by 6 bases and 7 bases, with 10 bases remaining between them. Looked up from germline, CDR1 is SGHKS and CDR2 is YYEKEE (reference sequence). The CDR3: CASNKEGEKLFF. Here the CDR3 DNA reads TGTGCCAGCAACAAGGAGGGTGAAAAACTGTTTTTT.

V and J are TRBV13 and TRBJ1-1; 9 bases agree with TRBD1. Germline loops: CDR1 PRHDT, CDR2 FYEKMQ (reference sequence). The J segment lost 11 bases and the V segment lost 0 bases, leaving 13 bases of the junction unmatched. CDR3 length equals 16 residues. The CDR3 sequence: CASSLGLLDRGGNAFF. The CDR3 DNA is TGTGCCAGCAGCTTAGGCCTCCTGGACAGGGGAGGGAACGCTTTCTTT.

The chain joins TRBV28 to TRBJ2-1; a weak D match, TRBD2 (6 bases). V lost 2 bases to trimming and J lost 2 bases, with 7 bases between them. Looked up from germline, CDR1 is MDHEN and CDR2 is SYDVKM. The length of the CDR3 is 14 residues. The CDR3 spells CASSLGGTYNEQFF. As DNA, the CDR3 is TGTGCCAGCAGTTTAGGGGGGACCTACAATGAGCAGTTCTTC.